This T cell receptor (beta chain) was captured in a study of HIV-infected patients and healthy controls. Points from the study as a whole: Only sixteen HIV-infected individuals were processed, a major limit on how widely findings apply.

The V end lost 4 bases, the J end lost 0 bases, and 9 bases lay between the germline ends. Per the germline V gene, CDR1 is SNHLY and CDR2 is FYNNEI. The CDR3 consists of 14 residues. This clonotype was recorded many times. Its specificity is not known. cDNA was made from approximately 0.55 ug RNA using alpha and beta constant primers. Using multiplexing indices, alpha and beta chain libraries were generated apart by chain-specific third strand synthesis. TCRdb reprocessed the 5' RACE reads via MiXCR and lists one record per CDR3 protein. In the table there are approximately 9,300 distinct CDR3 sequences, 8.5% to 12% of which are singletons. No cell fractionation was done, so the repertoire covers all unsorted peripheral blood T cells.

Sequenced here: blood, sampled before antiretroviral therapy. This sequence originates from an adult with HIV infection. This chain joins TRBV2 and TRBJ2-5; the D is unclear. In nucleotides, the CDR3 is TGTGCCAGCAGTGGGAACCACTACCAAGAGACCCAGTACTTC. Translating it yields CASSGNHYQETQYF.